This T cell receptor beta chain was sequenced during a study of blood T cell repertoires in COVID-19. Looking at the study overall: Acute and convalescent COVID-19 specimens originated in the United States, Italy and Spain.

V lost 7 bases and J lost 2; bases outside the gene matches: 8. The CDR3 is 15 amino acids. Germline-derived CDR1 and CDR2 are LGHNT and FRNRAP. Repertoires were generated with immunoSEQ multiplex PCR, while TCRdb's copy carries only in-frame clones and drops some. Of 150,000 to 200,000 clones listed, about 88% are singletons. This rearrangement joins TRBV12-5 to TRBJ1-2; 9 bases are a match to TRBD1. Sequenced material: PBMCs or T cells enriched from blood (not recorded which). The source of this sequence is a woman in her thirties or forties in a cohort exposed to, infected with or recovered from COVID-19 (not recorded which). For the CDR3, the DNA is TGTGCTAGTGCCTTCACCGGGACAGGGAACTATGGCTACACCTTC. This sequence encodes CASAFTGTGNYGYTF.